This TCR beta chain was identified in a study of early T cells in non-severe SARS-CoV-2 infection. CDR3 length equals 16 residues. The V gene's germline CDR1 is SGHRS and CDR2 YFSETQ. V was clipped by 3 bases and J by 1 base, with 16 bases between them. Individual cDNA molecules carried attached unique molecular identifiers. TCRdb re-analysed the 5' RACE reads in MiXCR, keeping a single row per CDR3 protein. The sample carries tens of thousands of distinct CDR3 sequences, roughly 4.7% recorded once. This clonotype was obtained from an adult who was a healthcare worker with PCR-confirmed SARS-CoV-2 infection or an uninfected control (not recorded which). The chain has TRBV5-1 and TRBJ1-1; possible D gene TRBD1, 6 bases. The specimen sequenced was whole blood. The CDR3 DNA reads TGCGCCAGCAGCTATTCTTCGGGACACCGGAACACTGAAGCTTTCTTT. Its protein product is CASSYSSGHRNTEAFF.